What follows are 27 T cell receptor beta chains derived from one specimen sequenced in a study of shared clonotypes between healthy human individuals. The assay was immunoSEQ multiplex PCR, and TCRdb's table has in-frame clones only and misses some. The sample carries 2 million to 3 million clones, over 85% recorded once. Sequenced sample: naive CD4+ T cells from PBMCs. Subset given: CD45RA+ positively selected. The receptors were sampled from a man aged 18 to 30 in good health. Some clones in this sample may be carry-over from other donors' samples.

The rearrangement uses TRBV7-3 and TRBJ2-2, with 9 bases identical to TRBD2. Trimming took 5 bases from V and 6 from J; bases not matched to a gene: 10. CDR1 is SGHTA and CDR2 is FQGTGA in the germline V gene. The CDR3 totals 16 residues. CDR3 sequence reads: CASSPHGGRASGELFF. The DNA for the CDR3 is TGTGCCAGCAGCCCCCATGGCGGGAGGGCCTCCGGGGAGCTGTTTTTT.

The chain employs TRBV7-9 and TRBJ2-1; D may be TRBD1 (6 bases). Trimming took off 5 bases at V and 9 bases at J, with 23 bases between the two ends. CDR1 is SEHNR, CDR2 FQNEAQ, per germline (reference sequence). This CDR3 contains 16 residues. CDR3: CASSHGGGGSGFEQFF. The DNA of the CDR3 is TGTGCCAGCAGCCATGGGGGCGGCGGTTCGGGGTTTGAGCAGTTCTTC.

The chain joins TRBV29-1 to TRBJ2-3, with 7 bases matching TRBD1. CDR1 and CDR2 from the germline V gene are SQVTM and ANQGSEA. The CDR3 totals 13 residues. V shed 6 bases and J 6 bases; nucleotides not matched to a gene: 9. Here the CDR3 DNA reads TGCAGCGTCGACAGGGAGCATTCTGATACGCAGTATTTT. It is translated as CSVDREHSDTQYF.

The gene calls are TRBV28 and TRBJ1-1; D unclear. Germline V CDR1 and CDR2: MDHEN, SYDVKM. The V gene lost 5 bases and the J gene lost 0 bases, with 10 bases spanning the gap. The CDR3 runs 14 residues. CDR3 sequence (DNA): TGTGCCAGCAGTACCAAACACCTGAACACTGAAGCTTTCTTT. Its protein product is CASSTKHLNTEAFF.

The chain carries TRBV4-2 and TRBJ2-7; 10 bases are shared with TRBD2. There are 18 residues in the CDR3. Trimming took 0 bases from V and 2 from J; bases not matched to a gene: 10. CDR1 LGHNA and CDR2 YNFKEQ come from the germline V gene. CDR3 nucleotides: TGTGCCAGCAGCCAAGAGTCAGGAGCGGGAGGGAAAGCCTACGAGCAGTACTTC. It specifies CASSQESGAGGKAYEQYF.

V gene TRBV27 combines with J gene TRBJ2-7; TRBD1 or TRBD2 may be the D gene (5 bases each). Germline V gives CDR1 MNHEY, CDR2 SMNVEV (reference sequence). The V gene lost 0 bases and the J gene lost 3 bases, with 9 bases spanning the gap. The CDR3 sequence is 14 residues long. This CDR3 reads CASSLSPGGYEQYF. CDR3 in DNA: TGTGCCAGCAGTTTATCCCCTGGGGGCTACGAGCAGTACTTC.

The chain is built from TRBV2 and TRBJ1-5; D is unresolved. The V end lost 4 bases, the J end lost 1 base, and 8 bases lay between the germline ends. The CDR3 sequence is 14 residues long. In germline, CDR1 is SNHLY, CDR2 FYNNEI. The CDR3: CASSGARSNQPQHF. In DNA, the CDR3 is TGTGCCAGCAGTGGGGCGCGGAGCAATCAGCCCCAGCATTTT.

The chain recombines TRBV19 with TRBJ2-1; 11 bases match TRBD1. The CDR3 is made up of 17 amino acids. Trimming took 6 bases from V and 8 from J; bases not matched to a gene: 15. Germline loops: CDR1 LNHDA, CDR2 SQIVND (reference sequence). The CDR3 bases are TGTGCCAGTAGGCCCAGGTCAGGACAGGGGGCTACATATGAGCAGTTCTTC. Protein product: CASRPRSGQGATYEQFF.

J is TRBJ2-5 and V is TRBV30; unclear D gene. CDR1 is GTSNPN, CDR2 SVGIG, per germline (reference sequence). The length of the CDR3 is 12 residues. Trimming removed 2 bases from V and 5 bases from J, with 9 bases in between. CDR3 sequence (DNA): TGTGCCTGGAGTCAGAGCCTGGAGACCCAGTACTTC. Protein: CAWSQSLETQYF.

The V call is TRBV6-1, the J call TRBJ2-1; 7 bases fit TRBD2. V lost 5 bases and J lost 2; bases outside the gene matches: 3. Looked up from germline, CDR1 is MNHNS and CDR2 is SASEGT. CDR3 size: 14 residues. The CDR3 spells CASSTGGTYNEQFF. In DNA form, the CDR3 reads TGTGCCAGCAGTACGGGGGGTACCTACAATGAGCAGTTCTTC.

A remark on this clone: In the same sample, other DNA sequences code for this CDR3. The rearrangement uses TRBV18 and TRBJ2-7; the match to TRBD1 covers 8 bases. Trimming cost V 2 bases and J 0 bases; bases outside gene matches: 3. CDR1 is KGHSH and CDR2 is LQKENI in the germline V gene. The CDR3 spans 15 residues. This chain's CDR3 is CASSPRTGSSYEQYF. CDR3 DNA: TGTGCCAGCTCACCAAGGACAGGGAGCTCCTACGAGCAGTACTTC.

The V and J genes are TRBV7-9 and TRBJ1-1, with 7 bases matching TRBD1. The germline gives CDR1 SEHNR, CDR2 FQNEAQ (reference sequence). The trim removed 5 bases at V and 10 bases at J, leaving 16 bases unmatched. The CDR3 consists of 15 residues. CDR3 coding DNA: TGTGCCAGCAGCCCGACGAATGCCAGGGGGTTGATAGCTTTCTTT. Its protein is CASSPTNARGLIAFF.

The V and J genes are TRBV14 and TRBJ1-4; D gene unclear. This CDR3 has 19 residues. V lost 4 bases, J lost 7 bases, and 28 bases lay in between. CDR1 is SGHDN, CDR2 FVKESK, per germline. CDR3 DNA: TGTGCCAGCAGCCCGTTAAAATATATCTTGGGAGGCGCGGTTGAAAAACTGTTTTTT. As protein: CASSPLKYILGGAVEKLFF.

The genes are TRBV19 and TRBJ1-5; tentatively, D is TRBD1 (5 bases). The CDR3 extends over 14 amino acids. V lost 6 bases and J lost 2, with 11 bases in between. Germline values: CDR1 LNHDA, CDR2 SQIVND (reference sequence). The CDR3 spells CASREGPGNQPQHF. DNA of the CDR3: TGTGCCAGTAGGGAGGGACCAGGCAATCAGCCCCAGCATTTT.

This clone was recorded once. Other nucleotide sequences in the sample specify the same CDR3. This sequence joins TRBV5-1 and TRBJ2-1; 7 bases agree with TRBD2. CDR3 length: 16 amino acids. The V gene end was trimmed by 1 base and the J gene end by 2 bases; junction bases not matched to a gene: 6. Looked up from germline, CDR1 is SGHRS and CDR2 is YFSETQ. CDR3 protein: CASSLLLAGAYNEQFF. CDR3 DNA sequence: TGCGCCAGCAGCTTGTTACTCGCGGGAGCCTACAATGAGCAGTTCTTC.

V gene TRBV6-6 combines with J gene TRBJ1-5; 8 positions match TRBD1. The CDR3 consists of 16 residues. V trimming: 5 bases; J trimming: 1 base; junction bases outside the gene matches: 7. The V gene's germline CDR1 is MNHNY and CDR2 SVGAGI (reference sequence). CDR3 region: CASSPGTGQSNQPQHF. In DNA, the CDR3 is TGTGCCAGCAGTCCCGGGACAGGCCAGAGCAATCAGCCCCAGCATTTT.

V is TRBV18 and J is TRBJ1-5; no reliable D call. This CDR3 is 13 amino acids long. Trimming cost V 2 bases and J 7 bases, with 9 bases left between them. Germline values: CDR1 KGHSH, CDR2 LQKENI. CDR3 amino acids: CASSPESSQPQHF. CDR3 nucleotide sequence: TGTGCCAGCTCACCAGAAAGTTCGCAGCCCCAGCATTTT.

The chain is built from TRBV6-5 and TRBJ2-5; 7 bases map to TRBD1. This CDR3 has 14 amino acids. The V gene's germline CDR1 is MNHEY and CDR2 SVGAGI. V was pared by 6 bases and J by 5 bases, with 9 bases of the junction left unmatched. CDR3 nucleotides: TGTGCCAGCAGACTTCAGGGGGTAGGGGAGACCCAGTACTTC. Residues: CASRLQGVGETQYF.

This clone has more than one count but fewer than ten. This chain uses TRBV9 with TRBJ2-2, with TRBD1 matching 7 bases. The ends lost 4 bases at V and 7 bases at J; junction bases unmatched: 16. The CDR3 has 17 amino acids. The germline V gene has CDR1 SGDLS and CDR2 YYNGEE. In nucleotides, the CDR3 is TGTGCCAGCAGCCCTCGGGTAGGGGGCGCGCCAGGCGGGGAGCTGTTTTTT. It yields the protein CASSPRVGGAPGGELFF.

The chain links TRBV9 to TRBJ2-1; 7 nucleotides line up with TRBD1. J lost 6 bases, V lost 3 bases, and 9 bases had no gene match. This CDR3 has 15 residues. Germline V gene sequence: CDR1 SGDLS, CDR2 YYNGEE. This chain's CDR3 is CASSARQGIGNEQFF. The CDR3 coding sequence is TGTGCCAGCAGCGCCAGACAGGGAATTGGCAATGAGCAGTTCTTC.

This chain joins TRBV6-1 and TRBJ1-5; no firm D call. The length of the CDR3 is 12 residues. Looked up from germline, CDR1 is MNHNS and CDR2 is SASEGT. Trimming removed 3 bases at V and 4 bases at J, with 4 bases between. The CDR3 region has the DNA TGTGCCAGCAGTGAGCTAAATCAGCCCCAGCATTTT. Residues: CASSELNQPQHF.

The chain carries TRBV25-1 and TRBJ1-6; D call uncertain. This CDR3 comprises 13 residues. In germline, CDR1 is MGHDK, CDR2 SYGVNS. Trimming shortened V by 4 bases and J by 9 bases, and 10 bases separated the two germline ends. The CDR3 DNA sequence: TGTGCCAGCAGTGCACAGTATTCTTCACCCCTCCACTTT. Its protein is CASSAQYSSPLHF.

The rearrangement uses TRBV28 and TRBJ1-5, with D tentatively TRBD1 (6 bases). The CDR3 length is 15 residues. Looked up from germline, CDR1 is MDHEN and CDR2 is SYDVKM. The germline V and J ends were trimmed by 3 bases and 2 bases, with 11 bases remaining between them. The CDR3 region is CASSLGAGGNQPQHF. The CDR3 region has the DNA TGTGCCAGCAGTTTGGGGGCAGGGGGCAATCAGCCCCAGCATTTT.

CDR3 amino acids: CASSPPEGGPQSTDTQYF. CDR3 in DNA: TGTGCCAGCAGCCCCCCTGAGGGGGGGCCCCAGAGCACAGATACGCAGTATTTT. V usage is TRBV11-2 and J usage is TRBJ2-3; D possibly corresponds to TRBD2 (7 bases). The CDR3 runs 18 residues. CDR1 and CDR2 from the germline V gene are SGHAT and FQNNGV. V was trimmed by 5 bases and J by 0 bases, leaving 21 bases between them.

The chain has TRBV18 and TRBJ1-1; TRBD1 matches 9 bases. This CDR3 is built from 17 residues. In germline, CDR1 is KGHSH, CDR2 LQKENI. With 2 bases clipped from V and 2 bases from J, the junction kept 9 bases outside the gene matches. The DNA for the CDR3 is TGTGCCAGCTCACCAAATATCGGGACAGGGCTTAACACTGAAGCTTTCTTT. It encodes CASSPNIGTGLNTEAFF. Filled out from reference TRBV18 and TRBJ1-1, the complete variable domain reads NAGVMQNPRHLVRRRGQEARLRCSPMKGHSHVYWYRQLPEEGLKFMVYLQKENIIDESGMPKERFSAEFPKEGPSILRIQQVVRGDSAAYFCASSPNIGTGLNTEAFFGQGTRLTVV.

The chain couples TRBV27 to TRBJ2-7; possibly TRBD1 for D (6 bases). Trimming pared 6 bases from V and 1 base from J, leaving 13 bases between. Germline V gene lookup returns CDR1 MNHEY and CDR2 SMNVEV (reference sequence). The CDR3 extends over 14 amino acids. The CDR3 region is CASSTLTGSYEQYF. The CDR3 DNA follows: TGTGCCAGCAGCACCCTTACAGGGTCCTACGAGCAGTACTTC.

V gene TRBV7-9 combines with J gene TRBJ2-5; 9 bases are a match to TRBD1. V was clipped by 4 bases and J by 5 bases; unmatched bases: 5. CDR3 length: 14 amino acids. Germline V gene lookup returns CDR1 SEHNR and CDR2 FQNEAQ (reference sequence). CDR3 nucleotide sequence: TGTGCCAGCAGCTGGACAGGGGTGGGGGAGACCCAGTACTTC. As protein: CASSWTGVGETQYF.